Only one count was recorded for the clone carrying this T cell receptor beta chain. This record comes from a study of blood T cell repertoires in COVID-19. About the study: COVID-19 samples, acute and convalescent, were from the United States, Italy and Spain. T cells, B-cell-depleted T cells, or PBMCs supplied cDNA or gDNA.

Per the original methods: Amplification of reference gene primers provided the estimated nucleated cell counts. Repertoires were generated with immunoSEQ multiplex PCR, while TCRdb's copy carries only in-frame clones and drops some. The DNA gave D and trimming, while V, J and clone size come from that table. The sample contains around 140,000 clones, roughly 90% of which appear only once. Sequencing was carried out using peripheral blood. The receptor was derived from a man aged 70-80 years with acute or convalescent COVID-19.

CDR3: CASSPPSSGTDTQYF. The DNA of the CDR3 is TGTGCCAGCAGTCCCCCGTCGTCGGGCACAGATACGCAGTATTTT. This chain uses TRBV28 with TRBJ2-3; D remains unclear. From germline, CDR1 is MDHEN and CDR2 SYDVKM. The length of the CDR3 is 15 residues. V was clipped by 5 bases and J by 1 base, with 13 bases between them.